This TCR beta chain was captured by sequencing in a study of T-cell reconstitution after alpha-beta-depleted transplantation in children. The study's findings and limits: Approximately two months post-transplant, alpha-beta T cells reportedly originated from several hundred expanded graft clones. Surviving recipient T cells and thymic progenitors accounted for the high day-60 TCRbeta diversity observed in some patients. After one year, T-cell counts and TCRbeta diversity mostly came from new T cells.

Researchers prepared the TCRbeta library using unique molecular identifiers, the study reports. TCRdb used MiXCR to reprocess the PCR reads, holding one entry per CDR3 protein. The profile shows nearly 350,000 distinct CDR3 sequences, around 15% of them singletons. Turning to this clonotype: What it binds is unknown.

Germline V gene data show CDR1 as SGHRS and CDR2 as YFSETQ. This CDR3 has 14 residues. The V and J ends lost 0 bases and 6 bases respectively, with 9 bases between them. This clonotype was sampled from a male patient between 2 and 15 years old who had a stem cell transplant for acute lymphoblastic leukemia, so the T cells may come from the graft donor. The chain combines TRBV5-1 with TRBJ2-2; tentatively, D is TRBD1 (5 bases). The sample here was PBMCs, mostly from graft donor cells, taken 360 days after TCRalphabeta/CD19-depleted stem cell transplant. CDR3 coding DNA: TGCGCCAGCAGCTTGGATTCAGGGTCCGGGGAGCTGTTTTTT. Its protein product is CASSLDSGSGELFF.